This T cell receptor beta chain was identified during a study of OX40 agonist ivuxolimab in advanced cancers. About the research overall: Every 2 weeks, ivuxolimab was infused into the patients intravenously at between 0.01 and 10 mg/kg.

The count of this clone is one. Its matching antigen is unknown. The CDR3 loop spans 16 amino acids. With V trimmed by 3 bases and J by 1 base, 8 bases remained unmatched. Looked up from germline, CDR1 is SGHRS and CDR2 is YFSETQ. Data came from immunoSEQ multiplex PCR; TCRdb stores just in-frame clones and leaves some out. The data contain 70,000 to 80,000 clones, 92% of them singletons. Study findings and constraints: Researchers did not determine the expanded peripheral T cells' antigen specificity. Among the lowest levels of clonal expansion were found in partial responders at 0.1-3.0 mg/kg.

Sequenced material: CD4+ or CD8+ T cells sorted from blood, taken in a trial of the OX40 agonist ivuxolimab. The source of this sequence is an adult with an advanced solid tumor such as melanoma, head and neck, liver or kidney cancer. The rearrangement links TRBV5-1 to TRBJ2-5; 8 nucleotides match TRBD2. The DNA of the CDR3 is TGCGCCAGCAGCTCGATAAAAACTAGCGGCCAAGAGACCCAGTACTTC. Amino acids: CASSSIKTSGQETQYF.